This T cell receptor (beta chain) comes out of a study of blood T cell repertoires in COVID-19. On the study more broadly: Spain, Italy and the United States supplied samples that represented acute and convalescent COVID-19. Sources were T cells, B-cell-depleted T cells, or PBMCs; the material itself was cDNA or gDNA.

Authors' data handling: Using reference gene primer amplification, nucleated cell counts were estimated. Method: immunoSEQ multiplex PCR; TCRdb's copy keeps in-frame clones and lacks some. V, J and clone size reflect that table, while D and trimming were determined from the DNA. The data hold some 150,000 clones, with approximately 91% observed a single time. This clonotype was sampled from a human donor in a cohort sampled during active COVID-19. Sequencing used peripheral blood.

In DNA, the CDR3 is TGTGCCACCAGCAGAGACGGGACCCTCCACTTT. Amino acids: CATSRDGTLHF. The V and J genes are TRBV15 and TRBJ1-6; no firm D call. V was pared by 0 bases and J by 14 bases, with 5 bases between. In germline, CDR1 is LNHNV, CDR2 YYDKDF (reference sequence). This CDR3 has 11 residues.